Presented here are 25 T cell receptor beta chains from one specimen sequenced in a study of blood T cell repertoires in COVID-19. TCRdb's copy holds only in-frame clones and misses some; the assay was immunoSEQ multiplex PCR. This sample has about 140,000 clones; roughly 88% occur once, and the top ten carry approximately 5.3%. The sample taken for sequencing was PBMCs or T cells enriched from blood (not recorded which). These receptors were collected from a man in his 70s who had been exposed to COVID-19.

V gene TRBV28 combines with J gene TRBJ1-2; 12 bases align to TRBD1. V was pared by 5 bases and J by 10 bases, with 17 bases of the junction left unmatched. The CDR3 is made up of 17 amino acids. In germline, CDR1 is MDHEN, CDR2 SYDVKM. CDR3: CASSPYSLGDRGLVYTF. The CDR3 nucleotides are TGTGCCAGCAGTCCATACTCACTTGGGGACAGGGGGCTTGTCTACACCTTC.

The chain joins TRBV6-1 to TRBJ2-1; the match to TRBD2 covers 9 bases. Germline loops: CDR1 MNHNS, CDR2 SASEGT. Unmatched junction bases numbered 3, after V lost 3 bases and J lost 12 bases. This CDR3 contains 12 residues. The DNA for the CDR3 is TGTGCCAGCAGTGACCTGACTAGCGGGCAGTTCTTC. It encodes CASSDLTSGQFF.

V is TRBV7-2 and J is TRBJ1-6, with TRBD1 matching over 9 bases. The CDR3 length is 15 residues. Germline loops: CDR1 SGHTA, CDR2 FQGNSA. J lost 9 bases, V lost 5 bases, and 8 bases had no gene match. The CDR3 here is CASSTTGGISSPLHF. The DNA of the CDR3 is TGTGCCAGCAGCACGACAGGGGGTATTAGTTCACCCCTCCACTTT.

V gene TRBV3-1 (or the pseudogene TRBV3-2) combines with J gene TRBJ2-1, with D possibly TRBD2 on 6 matching bases. V lost 3 bases, J lost 1 base, and 13 bases lay in between. Germline CDR1 reads LGHDT; CDR2 reads YNNKEL (reference sequence). This CDR3 comprises 16 residues. The CDR3 DNA reads TGTGCCAGCAGCCATAGCGGAAGAAGATCCTACAATGAGCAGTTCTTC. It is translated as CASSHSGRRSYNEQFF.

The chain employs TRBV7-7 and TRBJ2-7, with 9 positions matching TRBD1. V gave up 4 bases and J gave up 6 bases; unmatched junction bases: 16. There are 17 residues in the CDR3. Per the germline V gene, CDR1 is SSHAT and CDR2 is FNYEAQ (reference sequence). The CDR3 DNA reads TGTGCCAGCAGCTCTTTTAACCGGGACAGGGAAATATGCGAGCAGTACTTC. It is translated as CASSSFNRDREICEQYF.

The rearrangement links TRBV6-1 to TRBJ1-2; TRBD1 matches at 9 bases. The J segment lost 5 bases and the V segment lost 0 bases, leaving 7 bases of the junction unmatched. The germline V gene has CDR1 MNHNS and CDR2 SASEGT. CDR3 length equals 16 residues. The CDR3 DNA reads TGTGCCAGCAGTGAAGCCCGTACAGACAGGGGGTATGGCTACACCTTC. Its translation is CASSEARTDRGYGYTF.

J is TRBJ2-3 and V is TRBV24-1, with 10 bases matching TRBD2. Trimming at V came to 3 bases and at J to 6 bases, leaving 8 bases not matched to a gene. CDR1 and CDR2 from the germline V gene are KGHDR and SFDVKD. The CDR3 length is 16 residues. The CDR3 nucleotides are TGTGCCACCAGTGATCGAAGCGGGAGGGCCCGGGATACGCAGTATTTT. Encoded protein: CATSDRSGRARDTQYF.

The J gene is TRBJ1-6, the V gene TRBV5-4; D not resolved. The V and J ends lost 5 bases and 8 bases respectively, with 11 bases between them. In germline, CDR1 is SGHNT, CDR2 YYREEE (reference sequence). This CDR3 is built from 13 residues. The CDR3 is CASRVDRYSPLHF. CDR3 bases: TGTGCCAGCAGGGTAGATCGCTATTCACCCCTCCACTTT. Using reference TRBV5-4 and TRBJ1-6 for the parts outside the CDR3, the full variable domain is ETGVTQSPTHLIKTRGQQVTLRCSSQSGHNTVSWYQQALGQGPQFIFQYYREEENGRGNFPPRFSGLQFPNYSSELNVNALELDDSALYLCASRVDRYSPLHFGNGTRLTVT.

The rearrangement uses TRBV4-2 and TRBJ1-2; no clear D. The CDR3 has 15 amino acids. With 0 bases removed from V and 0 bases from J, the gap between germline ends came to 8 bases. Germline-derived CDR1 and CDR2 are LGHNA and YNFKEQ. Here the CDR3 reads CASSQEQVSNYGYTF. CDR3 sequence (DNA): TGTGCCAGCAGCCAAGAGCAGGTATCTAACTATGGCTACACCTTC.

The chain is built from TRBV18 and TRBJ2-1, with TRBD2 identical over 8 bases. This CDR3 has 17 residues. Germline-derived CDR1 and CDR2 are KGHSH and LQKENI. V lost 3 bases to trimming and J lost 1 base; unmatched junction nucleotides: 8. CDR3 sequence reads: CASSPMTSVGSYNEQFF. CDR3 sequence (DNA): TGTGCCAGCTCACCGATGACTAGCGTAGGGTCCTACAATGAGCAGTTCTTC.

This sequence joins TRBV7-9 and TRBJ1-3; 7 positions match TRBD1. This CDR3 has 16 residues. V shed 3 bases and J 2 bases; nucleotides not matched to a gene: 7. CDR1 and CDR2 from the germline V gene are SEHNR and FQNEAQ (reference sequence). The CDR3 nucleotides are TGTGCCAGCAGCTTTACGAGGGGGACAGCTGGAAACACCATATATTTT. Amino acid sequence: CASSFTRGTAGNTIYF.

The rearrangement uses TRBV12-3 or TRBV12-4 and TRBJ1-2; the D gene is possibly TRBD1 (5 bases). The CDR3 is 12 amino acids. The V gene lost 3 bases and the J gene lost 8 bases, with 10 bases spanning the gap. The CDR3 DNA reads TGTGCCAGCAGTTTTATCAGGGAAGGCTACACCTTC. This gives the protein CASSFIREGYTF.

Note on this clone: A read error is possible here, since a much larger clone lies one base away. V is TRBV7-2 and J is TRBJ1-2; tentative D call: TRBD1 (6 bases). The CDR3 is 13 amino acids. V dropped 5 bases and J dropped 2 bases, with 9 bases sitting between them. Germline CDR1 is SGHTA and CDR2 is FQGNSA. CDR3 nucleotides: TGTGCCAGCAGCCCGGACAGCAACTATGGCTACACCTTC. It codes for CASSPDSNYGYTF. The whole variable domain, remainder taken from reference TRBV7-2 and TRBJ1-2, is GAGVSQSPSNKVTEKGKDVELRCDPISGHTALYWYRQSLGQGLEFLIYFQGNSAPDKSGLPSDRFSAERTGGSVSTLTIQRTQQEDSAVYLCASSPDSNYGYTFGSGTRLTVV.

The rearrangement uses TRBV6-6 and TRBJ2-1; TRBD2 agrees at 11 bases. This CDR3 is built from 13 residues. With 8 bases clipped from V and 5 bases from J, the junction kept 2 bases outside the gene matches. In germline, CDR1 is MNHNY, CDR2 SVGAGI (reference sequence). The CDR3 DNA is TGTGCCAGCGGGACTAGCGGACACAATGAGCAGTTCTTC. This codes for CASGTSGHNEQFF.

This rearrangement joins TRBV9 to TRBJ1-4; D is uncertain. V gave up 0 bases and J gave up 5 bases, with 11 bases separating them. The germline V gene has CDR1 SGDLS and CDR2 YYNGEE. The CDR3 contains 15 residues. The CDR3 DNA reads as TGTGCCAGCAGCGTAGGCGGGCTTACGAATGAAAAACTGTTTTTT. Protein sequence: CASSVGGLTNEKLFF.

The chain links TRBV19 to TRBJ1-1, with 9 bases identical to TRBD1. Germline V gene data show CDR1 as LNHDA and CDR2 as SQIVND (reference sequence). CDR3 length: 13 residues. J lost 1 base, V lost 7 bases, and 1 base had no gene match. Written as DNA, the CDR3 is TGTGCCAGTAAGACAGGGGGGAACACTGAAGCTTTCTTT. Its translation is CASKTGGNTEAFF.

A single count supports this clone. The chain employs TRBV7-2 and TRBJ1-6; D not resolved. The CDR3 contains 15 residues. V was clipped by 3 bases and J by 2 bases, with 8 bases between them. Per the germline V gene, CDR1 is SGHTA and CDR2 is FQGNSA. In nucleotides, the CDR3 is TGTGCCAGCAGCTTGGGAGCAACCTATAATTCACCCCTCCACTTT. Translating it yields CASSLGATYNSPLHF.

The chain uses TRBV10-1 and TRBJ2-7; 11 bases align to TRBD2. Germline CDR1 is WNHNN and CDR2 is SYGVQD (reference sequence). The trim removed 5 bases at V and 6 bases at J, leaving 9 bases unmatched. This CDR3 has 15 residues. CDR3 sequence reads: CASSPLAGGPTEQYF. CDR3 bases: TGCGCCAGCAGTCCTTTAGCGGGAGGGCCGACCGAGCAGTACTTC.

The chain uses TRBV12-3 or TRBV12-4 and TRBJ1-5; no clear D gene. The V and J ends lost 6 bases and 4 bases respectively, with 7 bases between them. This CDR3 is built from 12 residues. CDR3 nucleotides: TGTGCCAGCAGATCGGGTAATCAGCCCCAGCATTTT. It codes for CASRSGNQPQHF.

In this sample, this clone turned up a few times. The rearrangement links TRBV7-2 to TRBJ2-4, with a possible D match to TRBD2 (6 bases). V lost 5 bases, J lost 0 bases, and 17 bases lay in between. The germline CDR1 and CDR2 sequences are SGHTA and FQGNSA. This CDR3 region has 17 residues. CDR3 residues: CASSALQGGLAKNIQYF. CDR3 nucleotides: TGTGCCAGCAGCGCCCTTCAGGGAGGCCTAGCCAAAAACATTCAGTACTTC.

The chain has TRBV2 and TRBJ1-5; the match to TRBD1 covers 7 bases. V gave up 1 base and J gave up 7 bases; unmatched junction bases: 22. The CDR3 totals 20 residues. Germline loops: CDR1 SNHLY, CDR2 FYNNEI. In DNA form, the CDR3 reads TGTGCCAGCAGTGAAGAAACGCCCCTAACCCGGAGACAGGGAAACCAGCCCCAGCATTTT. As protein: CASSEETPLTRRQGNQPQHF. Filled out from reference TRBV2 and TRBJ1-5, the complete variable domain reads EPEVTQTPSHQVTQMGQEVILRCVPISNHLYFYWYRQILGQKVEFLVSFYNNEISEKSEIFDDQFSVERPDGSNFTLKIRSTKLEDSAMYFCASSEETPLTRRQGNQPQHFGDGTRLSIL.

The rearrangement links TRBV2 to TRBJ2-3; tentatively, D is TRBD2 (5 bases). Germline CDR1 reads SNHLY; CDR2 reads FYNNEI. Trimming pared 3 bases from V and 7 bases from J, leaving 17 bases between. This CDR3 comprises 15 residues. The CDR3: CASSDRGTKSNTQYF. The CDR3 nucleotides are TGTGCCAGCAGTGATCGGGGAACCAAGAGTAATACGCAGTATTTT.

V and J are TRBV27 and TRBJ2-1; D is perhaps TRBD2 (6 bases). CDR1 MNHEY and CDR2 SMNVEV come from the germline V gene (reference sequence). The CDR3 contains 15 residues. Trimming took off 5 bases at V and 4 bases at J, with 15 bases between the two ends. The CDR3 sequence: CASSRSGKSYNEQFF. The CDR3 coding sequence is TGTGCCAGCAGTCGTAGCGGAAAATCATACAATGAGCAGTTCTTC.

The V call is TRBV28, the J call TRBJ1-5; 9 bases are shared with TRBD1. The CDR3 totals 15 residues. CDR1 and CDR2 (germline): MDHEN, SYDVKM. V lost 4 bases and J lost 4; bases outside the gene matches: 5. Here the CDR3 reads CASSSAGTGNQPQHF. The CDR3 bases are TGTGCCAGCAGTTCCGCCGGGACAGGGAATCAGCCCCAGCATTTT. The full variable domain, in which reference TRBV28 and TRBJ1-5 provide the parts outside the CDR3, is DVKVTQSSRYLVKRTGEKVFLECVQDMDHENMFWYRQDPGLGLRLIYFSYDVKMKEKGDIPEGYSVSREKKERFSLILESASTNQTSMYLCASSSAGTGNQPQHFGDGTRLSIL.

J is TRBJ2-7 and V is TRBV7-2; tentatively, D is TRBD2 (5 bases). There are 14 residues in the CDR3. Trimming took off 5 bases at V and 3 bases at J, with 14 bases between the two ends. Germline loops: CDR1 SGHTA, CDR2 FQGNSA. CDR3 protein: CASSPVGLRYEQYF. The CDR3 DNA sequence: TGTGCCAGCAGCCCAGTCGGACTGCGCTACGAGCAGTACTTC.